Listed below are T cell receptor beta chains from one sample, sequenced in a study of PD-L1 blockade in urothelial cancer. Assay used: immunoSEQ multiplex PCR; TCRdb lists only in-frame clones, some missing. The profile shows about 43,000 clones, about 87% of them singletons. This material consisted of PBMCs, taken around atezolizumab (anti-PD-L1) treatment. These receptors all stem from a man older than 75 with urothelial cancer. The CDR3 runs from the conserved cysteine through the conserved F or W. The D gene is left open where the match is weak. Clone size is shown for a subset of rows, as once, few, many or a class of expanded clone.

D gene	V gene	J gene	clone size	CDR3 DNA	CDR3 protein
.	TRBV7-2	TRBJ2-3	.	TGTGCCAGCTCCGAGGGTCGGCGGGGCACAGATACGCAGTATTTT	CASSEGRRGTDTQYF
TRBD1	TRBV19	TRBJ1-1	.	TGTGCCAGCCGGGACAGGGACACTGAAGCTTTCTTT	CASRDRDTEAFF
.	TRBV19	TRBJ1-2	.	TGTGCCAGTAGTATTGACAGCGACTATGGCTACACCTTC	CASSIDSDYGYTF
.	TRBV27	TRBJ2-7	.	TGTGCCAGCAGTTTAGGGCAGGGGTTCGGCGAGCAGTACTTC	CASSLGQGFGEQYF
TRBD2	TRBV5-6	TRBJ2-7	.	TGTGCCAGCAGCTTGGCGGCGGGAGGAGCCTACGAGCAGTACTTC	CASSLAAGGAYEQYF
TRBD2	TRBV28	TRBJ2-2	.	TGTGCCAGCAGTCCGGGACTAGCAGGCGGGGAGCTGTTTTTT	CASSPGLAGGELFF
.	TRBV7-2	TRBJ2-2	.	TGTGCCAGCAGCTTGGATCTCGGCAGGGCGAACACCGGGGAGCTGTTTTTT	CASSLDLGRANTGELFF
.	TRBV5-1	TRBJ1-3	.	TGCGCCAGCAGCCCCCGTGGCGGCTCTGGAAACACCATATATTTT	CASSPRGGSGNTIYF
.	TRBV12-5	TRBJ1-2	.	TGTGCTAGCTCGGGGCAGGGGTTTGGCTACACCTTC	CASSGQGFGYTF
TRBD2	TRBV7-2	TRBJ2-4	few	TGTGCCAGCAGCCCTGTATCGGGAGGGGGAGCCAAAAACATTCAGTACTTC	CASSPVSGGGAKNIQYF
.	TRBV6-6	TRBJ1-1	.	TGTGCCAGCAGACCGTCAGGGGACACTGAAGCTTTCTTT	CASRPSGDTEAFF
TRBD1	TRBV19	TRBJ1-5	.	TGTGCCAGTAGTAAACGTCTGGGACAGGGTAGCAATCAGCCCCAGCATTTT	CASSKRLGQGSNQPQHF
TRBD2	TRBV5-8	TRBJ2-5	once	TGTGCCAGCAGCTTATACCCTAGCGGGAGAGAGACCCAGTACTTC	CASSLYPSGRETQYF
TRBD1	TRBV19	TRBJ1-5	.	TGTGCCAGTAGTATCCCGGGACAGGGTCTGTTCAATCAGCCCCAGCATTTT	CASSIPGQGLFNQPQHF
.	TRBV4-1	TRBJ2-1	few	TGCGCCAGCAGCCCCCCAGCTAGCGACCCCTACAATGAGCAGTTCTTC	CASSPPASDPYNEQFF
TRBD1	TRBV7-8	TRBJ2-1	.	TGTGCCAGCAGCTTACGGACAGGGAATGAGCAGTTCTTC	CASSLRTGNEQFF
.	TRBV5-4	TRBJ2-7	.	TGTGCCAGCAGCTCGGACACCTCCGAGGGGGAGTACTTC	CASSSDTSEGEYF
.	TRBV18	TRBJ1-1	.	TGTGCCAGCTCACCAGGGGGCGCGACTGACACTGAAGCTTTCTTT	CASSPGGATDTEAFF
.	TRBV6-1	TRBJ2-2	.	TGTGCCAGCAGTGAAGTTCGCGGAAGTAACACCGGGGAGCTGTTTTTT	CASSEVRGSNTGELFF
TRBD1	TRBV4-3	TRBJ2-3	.	TGCGCCAGCATCGACCAGGAAGGGACAGACAGCACAGATACGCAGTATTTT	CASIDQEGTDSTDTQYF
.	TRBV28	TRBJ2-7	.	TGTGCCAGTGCCACAACGAGGAACCCCTACGAGCAGTACTTC	CASATTRNPYEQYF
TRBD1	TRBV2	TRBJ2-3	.	TGTGCCAGCACGTCGGACAGGGTGGCAGATACGCAGTATTTT	CASTSDRVADTQYF
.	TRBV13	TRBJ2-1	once	TGTGCCAGCAGCTTAGGAGATTGGGGGGTCCACAATGAGCAGTTCTTC	CASSLGDWGVHNEQFF
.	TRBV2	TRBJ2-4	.	TGTGCCAGCAGGAACCTCGGGGGAGGAGGAAACATTCAGTACTTC	CASRNLGGGGNIQYF
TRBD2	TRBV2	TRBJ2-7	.	TGTGCCAGCAGTGCGGGACTAGCGTCCCCCTACGAGCAGTACTTC	CASSAGLASPYEQYF
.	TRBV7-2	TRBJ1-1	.	TGTGCCAGCAGCTTACGGACAGTGAACACTGAAGCTTTCTTT	CASSLRTVNTEAFF
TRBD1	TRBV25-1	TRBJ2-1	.	TGTGCCAGCAGTACACTACAGGGGGTCGGCTACAATGAGCAGTTCTTC	CASSTLQGVGYNEQFF
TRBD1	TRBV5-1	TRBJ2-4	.	TGCGCCAGCAGCTTGGCCTGGCAGGGGGACATTCAGTACTTC	CASSLAWQGDIQYF
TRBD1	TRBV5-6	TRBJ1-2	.	TGTGCCAGCAGCTTGGGACAGGGCGACTATGGCTACACCTTC	CASSLGQGDYGYTF
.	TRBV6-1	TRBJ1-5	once	TGTGCCAGCAAAACGAACTATGCGGGGGAGCAGCCCCAGCATTTT	CASKTNYAGEQPQHF
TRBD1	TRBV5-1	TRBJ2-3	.	TGCGCCAGCAGCCCGACAGGGGACACAGATACGCAGTATTTT	CASSPTGDTDTQYF
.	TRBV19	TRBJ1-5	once	TGTGCCCACTTCCCCTCGGGGACAAGGAGCAATCAGCCCCAGCATTTT	CAHFPSGTRSNQPQHF
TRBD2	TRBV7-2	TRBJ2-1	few	TGTGCCAGCACCGGGACTAGCGGTGGAGCCCGGGGCTCCTACAATGAGCAGTTCTTC	CASTGTSGGARGSYNEQFF